The sequence of this T cell receptor beta chain was determined in a study of blood T cell repertoires in COVID-19. In the study overall: The samples span acute and convalescent COVID-19 from the United States, Italy and Spain.

Clones were read by immunoSEQ multiplex PCR, and TCRdb kept only the in-frame ones, dropping some. The profile shows 250,000 or so clones, approximately 89% of them singletons. V gave up 5 bases and J gave up 2 bases, with 10 bases separating them. The CDR3 extends over 13 amino acids. CDR1 MNHEY and CDR2 SVGEGT come from the germline V gene. The V gene is TRBV6-2 or TRBV6-3, the J gene TRBJ2-7, with D possibly matching TRBD2 (5 bases). Sequenced material: peripheral blood. This receptor was taken from a woman aged 25 to 45 with COVID-19, enrolled during active disease. The CDR3 protein is CASSRLPPYEQYF. CDR3 in DNA: TGTGCCAGCAGTCGACTACCCCCCTACGAGCAGTACTTC.